These 24 T cell receptor beta chains came from one sample sequenced in a study of cytomegalovirus exposure and HLA in healthy donors. With 60 Vbeta and 13 Jbeta primers, the PCR was carried out. The method was immunoSEQ multiplex PCR; TCRdb's version includes in-frame clones alone and lacks a portion of them. This table holds 150,000 to 170,000 clones, 70% to 80% found once. Material for sequencing was PBMCs. These TCRs come from a woman in her 40s in good health and CMV-seronegative.

The chain uses TRBV6-1 and TRBJ2-7, with 8 bases matching TRBD2. The CDR3 has 15 amino acids. In germline, CDR1 is MNHNS, CDR2 SASEGT. The V segment lost 2 bases and the J segment 4 bases; nucleotides outside the gene matches: 7. The CDR3 region is CASSESSGSIYEQYF. CDR3 bases: TGTGCCAGCAGTGAATCAAGCGGGAGTATTTACGAGCAGTACTTC.

The CDR3 loop is CASSISGRGEDTQYF. In DNA, the CDR3 is TGTGCCAGCAGCATCTCAGGGAGGGGGGAAGATACGCAGTATTTT. The chain joins TRBV9 to TRBJ2-3, with D possibly matching TRBD2 (7 bases). CDR3 length: 15 amino acids. The germline V gene encodes CDR1 SGDLS and CDR2 YYNGEE. V lost 4 bases, J lost 5 bases, and 17 bases lay in between. Drawing the rest from reference TRBV9 and TRBJ2-3, the complete variable domain is DSGVTQTPKHLITATGQRVTLRCSPRSGDLSVYWYQQSLDQGLQFLIQYYNGEERAKGNILERFSAQQFPDLHSELNLSSLELGDSALYFCASSISGRGEDTQYFGPGTRLTVL.

The chain combines TRBV2 with TRBJ2-2, with D perhaps matching TRBD2 (5 bases). V was pared by 2 bases and J by 1 base, with 8 bases between. Germline CDR1 reads SNHLY; CDR2 reads FYNNEI. The CDR3 totals 15 residues. For the CDR3, the DNA is TGTGCCAGCAGTGAATTTGGAGGGAACACCGGGGAGCTGTTTTTT. This translates into CASSEFGGNTGELFF.

This chain links TRBV5-1 with TRBJ1-2, with D uncertain. V was trimmed by 0 bases and J by 4 bases, leaving 16 bases between them. CDR1 and CDR2 (germline): SGHRS, YFSETQ. This CDR3 is 16 amino acids long. CDR3 in amino acids: CASSLVGREEGYGYTF. CDR3 DNA: TGCGCCAGCAGCTTGGTCGGCCGGGAGGAAGGCTATGGCTACACCTTC.

V and J are TRBV29-1 and TRBJ2-7, with 7 bases that match TRBD1. In germline, CDR1 is SQVTM, CDR2 ANQGSEA. V trimming: 6 bases; J trimming: 3 bases; junction bases outside the gene matches: 8. The CDR3 has 13 residues. The CDR3 coding sequence is TGCAGCGTCGAGACGGGACAGAGCTACGAGCAGTACTTC. It translates to CSVETGQSYEQYF.

J is TRBJ1-5 and V is TRBV6-5; D unresolved. Germline V lookup: CDR1 MNHEY, CDR2 SVGAGI. The CDR3 spans 14 residues. The ends were cut back, 4 bases at V and 7 bases at J, with 14 bases in the middle. CDR3 residues: CASSSTSLIQPQHF. Written as DNA, the CDR3 is TGTGCCAGCAGTTCAACTTCATTAATCCAGCCCCAGCATTTT.

Here the CDR3 reads CASSEYWGVSGANVLTF. The CDR3 region has the DNA TGTGCCAGCAGTGAATATTGGGGGGTCTCTGGGGCCAACGTCCTGACTTTC. This chain joins TRBV6-1 and TRBJ2-6, with D possibly matching TRBD2 (6 bases). Trimming pared 2 bases from V and 0 bases from J, leaving 11 bases between. This CDR3 spans 17 amino acids. Germline loops: CDR1 MNHNS, CDR2 SASEGT.

This chain uses TRBV6-5 with TRBJ1-1, with TRBD1 as a possible D gene (5 bases). Looked up from germline, CDR1 is MNHEY and CDR2 is SVGAGI. CDR3 length: 14 amino acids. The V and J ends lost 4 bases and 5 bases respectively, with 14 bases between them. The CDR3 here is CASSSGGRWTEAFF. The DNA for the CDR3 is TGTGCCAGCAGTTCGGGGGGGAGGTGGACTGAAGCTTTCTTT.

This chain joins TRBV2 and TRBJ1-4; tentatively, D is TRBD1 (5 bases). CDR1 is SNHLY and CDR2 is FYNNEI in the germline V gene. V lost 3 bases and J lost 0, with 11 bases in between. The length of the CDR3 is 16 residues. The CDR3 DNA reads TGTGCCAGCAGTGAGAAGGGGCCGGCAACTAATGAAAAACTGTTTTTT. This codes for CASSEKGPATNEKLFF.

V gene TRBV6-5 combines with J gene TRBJ1-3; 9 nucleotides match TRBD1. V shed 6 bases, J shed 5 bases, and the junction held 5 bases outside the gene matches. This CDR3 has 14 residues. The V gene's germline CDR1 is MNHEY and CDR2 SVGAGI. CDR3 sequence reads: CASRPDRGRNTIYF. CDR3 DNA: TGTGCCAGCAGGCCGGACAGGGGCAGAAACACCATATATTTT.

The genes are TRBV6-1 and TRBJ1-2; 8 bases map to TRBD1. Per germline, CDR1 MNHNS and CDR2 SASEGT. The CDR3 consists of 15 residues. V dropped 0 bases and J dropped 8; count of bases not matched to a gene: 8. CDR3 protein: CASSEAGQGMRGYTF. The CDR3 region has the DNA TGTGCCAGCAGTGAAGCCGGACAGGGAATGAGAGGCTACACCTTC.

The rearrangement uses TRBV7-9 and TRBJ2-7; 9 bases align to TRBD1. J gave up 1 base and V 5 bases, and 6 bases lay outside the gene matches. CDR3 length equals 15 residues. The germline CDR1 and CDR2 sequences are SEHNR and FQNEAQ (reference sequence). CDR3 loop: CASSPKQGASYEQYF. The CDR3 bases are TGTGCCAGCAGCCCCAAACAGGGGGCGTCCTACGAGCAGTACTTC. The entire variable domain, with the rest obtained from reference TRBV7-9 and TRBJ2-7, is as follows: DTGVSQNPRHKITKRGQNVTFRCDPISEHNRLYWYRQTLGQGPEFLTYFQNEAQLEKSRLLSDRFSAERPKGSFSTLEIQRTEQGDSAMYLCASSPKQGASYEQYFGPGTRLTVT.

V usage is TRBV7-8 and J usage is TRBJ1-4; no reliable D call. V was clipped by 5 bases and J by 0 bases, with 7 bases between them. The CDR3 consists of 14 residues. Germline CDR1 is SGHVS and CDR2 is FQNEAQ. CDR3 residues: CASSARATNEKLFF. The DNA of the CDR3 is TGTGCCAGCAGCGCCCGGGCAACTAATGAAAAACTGTTTTTT.

A remark on this clone: The missing conserved phenylalanine or tryptophan at the end of this CDR3 makes a read error likely. The limits of the CDR3 on the DNA are not certain, so only TCRdb's listed CDR3 is given. The chain recombines TRBV21-1 with TRBJ1-2. TRBV21-1 is marked as a pseudogene. The CDR3 is 13 residues long, ends included. The CDR3 loop is CASSIFGGGSHLK.

This clone was picked up a small number of times. The chain links TRBV2 to TRBJ2-7, with 9 bases matching TRBD1. Germline CDR1 SNHLY, CDR2 FYNNEI. The junction had 4 bases not matched to a gene; V was cut back by 6 bases and J by 1 base. The CDR3 is 14 amino acids. In DNA form, the CDR3 reads TGTGCCAGCAGCCACAGGGGGCATTCCTACGAGCAGTACTTC. This sequence encodes CASSHRGHSYEQYF.

The chain is built from TRBV5-1 and TRBJ2-1; 10 nucleotides align to TRBD1. The CDR3 covers 15 residues. J was trimmed by 4 bases and V by 2 bases; bases with no gene match: 3. Germline V gives CDR1 SGHRS, CDR2 YFSETQ. This CDR3 reads CASSFVGQGYNEQFF. Written as DNA, the CDR3 is TGCGCCAGCAGCTTCGTGGGACAGGGGTACAATGAGCAGTTCTTC.

V usage is TRBV10-3 and J usage is TRBJ1-5; 9 bases are a match to TRBD1. The CDR3 contains 14 residues. CDR1 is ENHRY, CDR2 SYGVKD, per germline. V was pared by 6 bases and J by 5 bases, with 5 bases of the junction left unmatched. CDR3 protein: CAIRGGQGDQPQHF. The CDR3 nucleotides read TGTGCCATCAGGGGGGGACAGGGCGATCAGCCCCAGCATTTT.

The chain has TRBV6-5 and TRBJ2-5; tentative D call: TRBD2 (6 bases). The J call may be incorrect, as the DNA end agrees better with TRBJ2-7. This CDR3 spans 15 amino acids. CDR1 and CDR2 from the germline V gene are MNHEY and SVGAGI. CDR3 DNA sequence: TGTGCCAGCAGTTACTCGGGGGGACTCCTCTACGAGCAGTACTTC. It encodes CASSYSGGLLYEQYF.

The chain is built from TRBV7-2 and TRBJ2-1; a possible D gene is TRBD2 (6 bases). In germline, CDR1 is SGHTA, CDR2 FQGNSA. CDR3 size: 17 residues. The V end lost 5 bases, the J end lost 5 bases, and 22 bases lay between the germline ends. The CDR3 nucleotides are TGTGCCAGCAGCAGACCTAGAGTGACGGCGGGGAACAATGAGCAGTTCTTC. Protein: CASSRPRVTAGNNEQFF.

The J gene is TRBJ1-2, the V gene TRBV28, with D possibly TRBD1 on 5 matching bases. Trimming shortened V by 7 bases and J by 6 bases, and 18 bases separated the two germline ends. The CDR3 is 14 residues long. Germline V gives CDR1 MDHEN, CDR2 SYDVKM. Here the CDR3 DNA reads TGTGCCAGCACATCCCCGGGGGAAGGCCATGGCTACACCTTC. This translates into CASTSPGEGHGYTF.

The J gene is TRBJ1-5, the V gene TRBV2; maybe TRBD1 (5 bases). Germline V CDR1 and CDR2: SNHLY, FYNNEI. Trimming removed 3 bases from V and 5 bases from J, with 8 bases in between. The CDR3 totals 13 residues. The CDR3 region is CASSEETDQPQHF. The CDR3 nucleotides are TGTGCCAGCAGTGAGGAGACAGATCAGCCCCAGCATTTT.

The V gene is TRBV28, the J gene TRBJ1-1; TRBD1 matches 9 bases. This CDR3 contains 15 residues. The germline CDR1 and CDR2 sequences are MDHEN and SYDVKM. J gave up 7 bases and V 9 bases, and 15 bases lay outside the gene matches. CDR3 sequence reads: CASPPDEQGALEAFF. DNA of the CDR3: TGTGCCAGTCCACCGGACGAACAGGGGGCACTTGAAGCTTTCTTT.

The chain recombines TRBV7-9 with TRBJ2-1; D possibly corresponds to TRBD1 (6 bases). V shed 0 bases and J shed 7 bases, with 13 bases lying between them. The CDR3 consists of 15 residues. Germline lookup yields CDR1 SEHNR and CDR2 FQNEAQ (reference sequence). CDR3 bases: TGTGCCAGCAGCTTAGCTGGTCAGGGGTGGAATGAGCAGTTCTTC. Its translation: CASSLAGQGWNEQFF. The full variable domain, rest sourced from reference TRBV7-9 and TRBJ2-1, is DTGVSQNPRHKITKRGQNVTFRCDPISEHNRLYWYRQTLGQGPEFLTYFQNEAQLEKSRLLSDRFSAERPKGSFSTLEIQRTEQGDSAMYLCASSLAGQGWNEQFFGPGTRLTVL.

The chain couples TRBV6-5 to TRBJ1-1; TRBD1 aligns across 7 bases. Per germline, CDR1 MNHEY and CDR2 SVGAGI. The CDR3 contains 15 residues. Trimming removed 0 bases from V and 3 bases from J; junction bases left unmatched: 4. CDR3 DNA sequence: TGTGCCAGCAGTTACTCGAGAGGGGGCGACACTGAAGCTTTCTTT. Translated: CASSYSRGGDTEAFF.